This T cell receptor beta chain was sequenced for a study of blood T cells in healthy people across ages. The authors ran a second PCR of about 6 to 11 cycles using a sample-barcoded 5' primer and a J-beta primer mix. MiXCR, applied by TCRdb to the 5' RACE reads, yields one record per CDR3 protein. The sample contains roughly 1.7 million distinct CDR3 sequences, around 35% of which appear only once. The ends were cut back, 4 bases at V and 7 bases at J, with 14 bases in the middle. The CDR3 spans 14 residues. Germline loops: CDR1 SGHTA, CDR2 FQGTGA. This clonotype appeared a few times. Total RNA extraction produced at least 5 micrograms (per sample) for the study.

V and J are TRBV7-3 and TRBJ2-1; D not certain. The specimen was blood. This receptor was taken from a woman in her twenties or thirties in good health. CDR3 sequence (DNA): TGTGCCAGCAGCTCCCCGGGCCCTGGGAATGAGCAGTTCTTC. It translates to CASSSPGPGNEQFF.